This T cell receptor beta chain is drawn from a study of Ad26.COV2.S vaccination and SARS-CoV-2 variants (dated by TCRdb to about 2021). For the wider study: Donors in the vaccine arm were drawn from COV1001, a phase I-IIa trial of Ad26.COV2.S in healthy adults that was multicentre, randomized, double-blind and placebo-controlled. Ad26.COV2.S was administered intramuscularly at 5 x 10^10 or 1 x 10^11 viral particles, either as a single shot or as two shots given 56 days apart. TCRbeta repertoire sequencing served as the tool for gauging how specific and how broad the SARS-CoV-2-reactive T cell receptors were following Ad26.COV2.S vaccination. The TCR-sequenced set comprised about 30 samples: approximately 20 Ad26.COV2.S vaccine recipients, 5 placebo recipients and 8 SARS-CoV-2 convalescent individuals. Participants in the trial were split at random into five groups of five each, receiving low-dose or high-dose Ad26.COV2.S once or twice, or else placebo on both occasions. Throughout the experiments and outcome assessment, investigators stayed blinded to trial group allocation.

Deletion took 6 bases off V and 4 bases off J, with a span of 15 bases between the germline ends. CDR1 and CDR2 are read off the germline V gene (reference sequence) as LNHNV and YYDKDF. From the cysteine up to the phenylalanine, the CDR3 has a length of 14 residues. Just CDR3 DNA is preserved here, 42 bases in frame from base 1. With regard to this clone: This clone's antigen is unknown. Per-base quality was not reported, and no clone a single base away is much larger than it.

The treatment or condition label corresponds to: about 20 received Ad26.COV2.S at low or high dose, single or two shots; 5 received placebo; per-sample allocation not given. Repertoires of vaccine and placebo recipients were sequenced from samples collected on day 63 after the first injection. Between 29 July and 7 August 2020, Cohort 1b enrolled 20 to 30 adults aged 18-55 years at one site in Boston, USA. Ad26.COV2.S was a replication-incompetent adenovirus type 26 vector expressing a prefusion-stabilized SARS-CoV-2 spike protein from the original Wuhan strain. TCRbeta CDR3 regions were sequenced with the immunoSEQ Assay. After extraction, genomic DNA underwent amplification by bias-controlled multiplex PCR, followed by high-throughput sequencing. The authors processed their data as follows. To quantify the absolute abundance of each unique TCRbeta CDR3 region, sequences were collapsed and filtered. T cell fraction was estimated by normalizing TCRbeta template counts to usable DNA, with usable DNA measured through amplification of reference genes found in all nucleated cells. Repertoire TCRs were annotated as SARS-CoV-2-specific when V gene, CDR3 amino acid sequence and J gene were exactly matched to a known reactive TCR set. The reference SARS-CoV-2 TCR set was obtained from MIRA and was filtered for enrichment in COVID-19-positive ImmuneCODE repertoires, whereby public or cross-reactive TCRs were removed. Using the MIRA antigens, annotated TCRs were further analysed by specific ORF or by position within an ORF. Depth was the summed frequency of annotated unique rearrangements, while breadth was defined as annotated unique rearrangements over total unique productive rearrangements. TCR breadth was compared between groups using two-sided Wilcoxon rank-sum tests. Held by TCRdb, this immuneACCESS table contains in-frame sequences only and omits some clones. Under half of the omission traces to an unresolved V gene where checked; the cause of the rest is unknown. That table supplies the V and J calls and clone size; D and trimming were determined from the DNA. This sample is represented by some 500,000 clones; 89% of them were singletons. The ten largest make up over 2% of the sample.

The study at large found these results: The study was not powered for comparison of responses between vaccine doses or regimens. Higher spike-specific TCR breadth was observed in Ad26.COV2.S recipients than in placebo recipients (P = 0.0014). Comparable non-spike TCR breadth was observed between vaccine and placebo recipients, consistent with only spike being contained in the vaccine. After vaccination, spike-specific CD8+ and CD4+ T cell responses were reported to show substantial breadth. According to the authors, total T cell responses may have been underestimated by the TCR breadth and depth analyses.

The chain employs TRBV15 and TRBJ2-5; D gene: possibly TRBD2, on 6 matching bases. The TCR was taken from a person between 18 and 65 years old who received the Ad26.COV2.S COVID-19 vaccine or a placebo. Sequencing used peripheral blood, obtained in a trial of Ad26.COV2.S vaccine versus placebo. DNA sequence: TGTGCCACCAGTCACCAGGGCGGGGCAGAGACCCAGTACTTC. Its protein reads: CATSHQGGAETQYF.